The present entry profiles one T cell receptor (beta chain) with its context. As yet, its antigen is unknown. The data stem from a study of T cells in women clearing cervical HPV infection. Study-wide context: Donors had HPV16-related CIN3 or worse; 2 had invasive cancer. Points from the study as a whole: Repertoire richness, not evenness, was significantly elevated in CIN3+ cases versus controls. Richness plus V gene abundances separated cases from controls with AUC roughly 0.85.

TCR beta CDR3 amplified by multiplex PCR from roughly 1,100 ng genomic DNA. The data were produced by immunoSEQ multiplex PCR, yet TCRdb's version contains in-frame clones alone and is incomplete. Found here are fewer than 35,000 clones; the top ten clones hold approximately 7.5%. The receptor was derived from a woman aged 18 to 75 with a cervical HPV16 infection that either progressed to CIN3+ or cleared (not recorded which). What was sequenced was blood buffy coat.

The CDR3 sequence is CASSKAAQETQYF. CDR3 DNA, as far as it was read: TGTGCCAGTAGTAAGGCGGCTCAAGAGACG. V usage is TRBV19 and J usage is TRBJ2-3; D call uncertain. The read terminates 3 residues ahead of where the CDR3 ends, so the germline J gene completes it. CDR3 length: 13 amino acids. Looked up from germline, CDR1 is LNHDA and CDR2 is SQIVND (reference sequence).